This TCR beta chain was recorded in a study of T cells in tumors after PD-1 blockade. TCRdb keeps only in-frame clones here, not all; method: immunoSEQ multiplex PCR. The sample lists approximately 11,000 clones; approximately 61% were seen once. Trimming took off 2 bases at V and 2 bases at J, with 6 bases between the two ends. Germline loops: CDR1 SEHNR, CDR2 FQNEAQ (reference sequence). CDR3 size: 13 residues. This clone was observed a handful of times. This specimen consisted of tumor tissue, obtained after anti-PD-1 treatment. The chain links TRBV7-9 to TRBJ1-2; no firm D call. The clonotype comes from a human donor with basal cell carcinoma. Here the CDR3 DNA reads TGTGCCAGCAGCTTATTGCAGAACTATGGCTACACCTTC. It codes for CASSLLQNYGYTF.